The 9 T cell receptor beta chains reported below all come from one sample, sequenced in a study of response to subunit inactivated influenza vaccine. TCRdb independently ran MiXCR on the RT-PCR reads; one entry per CDR3 protein. The sample records hundreds of thousands of distinct CDR3 sequences, approximately 11% being singletons. Another study also made use of these data, one on T cells expressing NK-cell markers. According to that study: 5'RACE template switching with UMIs produced the TCR beta cDNA.

The sequences come from PBMCs from blood, collected on the day of vaccination. These receptors were obtained from a man aged 45-65 years who received an inactivated influenza vaccine.

The chain recombines TRBV6-4 with TRBJ2-1, with 10 bases identical to TRBD2. Losses at the gene ends were 6 bases for V and 9 bases for J; bases not matched to a gene: 5. Germline loops: CDR1 MRHNA, CDR2 SNTAGT. The CDR3 loop spans 13 amino acids. The DNA for the CDR3 is TGTGCCAGCAGCGCAGTAGCGGGAGGTGAGCAGTTCTTC. As protein: CASSAVAGGEQFF.

This clonotype was counted only a few times. The CDR3 spells CASSLVRFLDTQYF. In DNA, the CDR3 is TGTGCCAGCAGCTTAGTTCGTTTTCTAGATACGCAGTATTTT. This chain links TRBV7-8 with TRBJ2-3, with D uncertain. The V end was cut by 1 base, the J end by 5 bases, with 10 bases between. Per germline, CDR1 SGHVS and CDR2 FQNEAQ. CDR3 size: 14 residues. Combining the CDR3 with reference TRBV7-8 and TRBJ2-3 gives the whole variable domain GAGVSQSPRYKVAKRGQDVALRCDPISGHVSLFWYQQALGQGPEFLTYFQNEAQLDKSGLPSDRFFAERPEGSVSTLKIQRTQQEDSAVYLCASSLVRFLDTQYFGPGTRLTVL.

The genes are TRBV25-1 and TRBJ1-6; 8 positions agree with TRBD1. CDR3 size: 15 residues. Germline CDR1 MGHDK, CDR2 SYGVNS. Trimming removed 7 bases from V and 10 bases from J; junction bases left unmatched: 12. The CDR3 protein is CASKGPGQGRSPLHF. For the CDR3, the DNA is TGTGCCAGCAAGGGACCCGGACAGGGTCGGTCACCCCTCCACTTT. The whole variable domain, remainder taken from reference TRBV25-1 and TRBJ1-6, is EADIYQTPRYLVIGTGKKITLECSQTMGHDKMYWYQQDPGMELHLIHYSYGVNSTEKGDLSSESTVSRIRTEHFPLTLESARPSHTSQYLCASKGPGQGRSPLHFGNGTRLTVT.

This chain connects TRBV6-2 or TRBV6-3 to TRBJ2-7; perhaps TRBD2 as D (5 bases). V lost 8 bases and J 6 bases, leaving 11 bases between the germline ends. This CDR3 contains 11 residues. Germline values: CDR1 MNHEY, CDR2 SVGEGT. Here the CDR3 reads CASAGRGEQYF. As DNA, the CDR3 is TGTGCCAGCGCCGGACGGGGCGAGCAGTACTTC.

The chain has TRBV20-1 and TRBJ2-1, with TRBD2 matching 10 bases. The CDR3 contains 15 residues. Per the germline V gene, CDR1 is DFQATT and CDR2 is SNEGSKA (reference sequence). V trimming: 1 base; J trimming: 4 bases; junction bases outside the gene matches: 4. The CDR3 bases are TGCAGTGCTAGAGCGGGGACTAGCGCTTACAATGAGCAGTTCTTC. As protein: CSARAGTSAYNEQFF.

The chain has TRBV9 and TRBJ1-2; D uncertain. Germline CDR1 and CDR2: SGDLS and YYNGEE. The CDR3 totals 16 residues. V lost 0 bases and J lost 2, with 14 bases in between. The CDR3 spells CASSVASSAVNYGYTF. CDR3 sequence (DNA): TGTGCCAGCAGCGTAGCCTCCTCGGCGGTCAACTATGGCTACACCTTC.

The genes are TRBV4-3 and TRBJ1-4, with D possibly matching TRBD1 (5 bases). Germline assignment: CDR1 LGHNA and CDR2 YSLEER. The CDR3 is 15 amino acids. Trimming stripped 1 base from V and 8 bases from J, with 14 bases between. This CDR3 reads CASSQGWTGREKLFF. CDR3 nucleotides: TGCGCCAGCAGCCAAGGTTGGACGGGGCGAGAAAAACTGTTTTTT.

This clonotype was counted only a few times. The rearrangement joins TRBV20-1 to TRBJ2-1, with 7 bases identical to TRBD2. Germline lookup yields CDR1 DFQATT and CDR2 SNEGSKA (reference sequence). There are 12 residues in the CDR3. V dropped 3 bases and J dropped 5; count of bases not matched to a gene: 1. CDR3 nucleotides: TGCAGTGCTAGCGGGAGGCACAATGAGCAGTTCTTC. Translated: CSASGRHNEQFF.

This clonotype was observed many times. J is TRBJ1-5 and V is TRBV12-3 or TRBV12-4; D is uncertain. The CDR3 is 14 amino acids. The V and J ends lost 0 bases and 3 bases respectively, with 6 bases between them. The CDR3 region is CASSLAAYNQPQHF. CDR3 sequence (DNA): TGTGCCAGCAGTTTAGCCGCTTACAATCAGCCCCAGCATTTT.